This TCR beta chain was identified during a study of blood T cell repertoires in COVID-19. V lost 6 bases and J lost 4, with 16 bases in between. The length of the CDR3 is 14 residues. Germline V gives CDR1 MGHDK, CDR2 SYGVNS. Some clones are missing from TCRdb's copy, which holds only in-frame ones; the method was immunoSEQ multiplex PCR. Among under 250,000 clones listed, almost 85% were seen once. This receptor was identified in a woman between 50 and 59 years old with acute COVID-19. The specimen sequenced was PBMCs or T cells enriched from blood (not recorded which). V and J are TRBV25-1 and TRBJ2-7; TRBD2 is a possible D gene (7 bases). The CDR3 here is CASSEGGGSYEQYF. CDR3 DNA sequence: TGTGCCAGCAGCGAGGGAGGGGGAAGTTACGAGCAGTACTTC.